Detailed here is one TCR beta chain. What it binds is unknown. No patient escaped relapse after autologous stem cell transplantation, and brentuximab vedotin exposure varied. Patients' outcomes at their best amounted to complete response, partial response or progressive disease. The data are from a study of PD-1 blockade in classical Hodgkin lymphoma. General study findings and limits: Repertoire difference causes, possibly disease activity or prior therapy, remain undefined. With CD4+ cells, TCR diversity rose significantly by C4D1, but not with CD8+ cells.

This CDR3 comprises 14 residues. From germline, CDR1 is MNHEY and CDR2 SMNVEV (reference sequence). Deletions cut 6 bases from V and 3 bases from J, with 12 bases between. Sequencing was performed with immunoSEQ multiplex PCR; in TCRdb, only in-frame clones are kept and a portion is missing. The repertoire holds tens of thousands of clones, nearly 90% seen once, with about 10% in the top ten. This specimen was peripheral blood mononuclear cells (PBMCs), taken before the second cycle of nivolumab. This receptor was obtained from a human donor with classical Hodgkin lymphoma. The chain employs TRBV27 and TRBJ1-5; TRBD1 is a possible D gene (5 bases). The CDR3, as DNA: TGTGCCAGCAGCAATGGACAACTCAATCAGCCCCAGCATTTT. This gives the protein CASSNGQLNQPQHF.